This T cell receptor (beta chain) stems from a study of T-cell reconstitution after alpha-beta-depleted transplantation in children. Unique molecular identifiers tagged the TCRbeta library. MiXCR, run by TCRdb on the PCR reads, gives a single entry per CDR3 protein. Of approximately 390,000 distinct CDR3 sequences listed, 9.5% to 13% are singletons. This clonotype has a handful of counts. The CDR3 is 18 amino acids. Germline CDR1 and CDR2: KGHSH and LQKENI. With V trimmed by 6 bases and J by 7 bases, 16 bases remained unmatched. The TCR originated in a human donor who donated a stem cell graft to a child with acute myeloid leukemia. The sample here was PBMCs from the stem cell graft donor, taken from the stem cell graft. The chain has TRBV18 and TRBJ1-6, with 9 bases aligning to TRBD1. The CDR3 nucleotides read TGTGCCAGCTCGACCGGCATTAATTGGGGACAGGGCAATTCACCCCTCCACTTT. Amino acid sequence: CASSTGINWGQGNSPLHF.